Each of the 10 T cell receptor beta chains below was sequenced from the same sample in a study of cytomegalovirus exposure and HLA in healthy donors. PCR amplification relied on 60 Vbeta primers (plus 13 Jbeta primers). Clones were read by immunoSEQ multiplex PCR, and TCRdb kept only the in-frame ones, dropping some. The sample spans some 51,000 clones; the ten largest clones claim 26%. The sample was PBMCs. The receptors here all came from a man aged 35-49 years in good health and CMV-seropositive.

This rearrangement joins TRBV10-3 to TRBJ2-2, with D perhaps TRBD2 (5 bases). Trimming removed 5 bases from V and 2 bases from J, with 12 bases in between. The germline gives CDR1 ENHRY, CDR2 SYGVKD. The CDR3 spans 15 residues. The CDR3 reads CAISNGLINTGELFF. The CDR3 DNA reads TGTGCCATCAGTAATGGACTGATCAACACCGGGGAGCTGTTTTTT.

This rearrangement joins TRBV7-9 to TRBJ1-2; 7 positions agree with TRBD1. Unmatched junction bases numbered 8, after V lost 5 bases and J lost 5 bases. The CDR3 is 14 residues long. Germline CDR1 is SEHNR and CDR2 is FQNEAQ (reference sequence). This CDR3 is CASSPRGTEYGYTF. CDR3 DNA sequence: TGTGCCAGCAGCCCCAGAGGGACAGAATATGGCTACACCTTC.

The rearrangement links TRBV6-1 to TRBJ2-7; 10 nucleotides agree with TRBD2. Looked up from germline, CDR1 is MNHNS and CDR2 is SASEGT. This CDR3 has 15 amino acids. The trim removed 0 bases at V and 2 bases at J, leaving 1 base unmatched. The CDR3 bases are TGTGCCAGCAGTGAAGCCCTAGCGGGAGCCTACGAGCAGTACTTC. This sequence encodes CASSEALAGAYEQYF.

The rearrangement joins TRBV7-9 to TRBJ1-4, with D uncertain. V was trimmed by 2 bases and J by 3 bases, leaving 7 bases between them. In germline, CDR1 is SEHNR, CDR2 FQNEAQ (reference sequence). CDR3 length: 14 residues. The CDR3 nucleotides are TGTGCCAGCAGCTTATTACAGTCTAATGAAAAACTGTTTTTT. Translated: CASSLLQSNEKLFF.

CDR3 DNA sequence: TGTGCCACCCCTCTAGCGGGGGCGAACACCGGGGAGCTGTTTTTT. Its protein product is CATPLAGANTGELFF. The chain joins TRBV7-2 to TRBJ2-2, with 10 bases lining up with TRBD2. This CDR3 region has 15 residues. Looked up from germline, CDR1 is SGHTA and CDR2 is FQGNSA. The V gene end was trimmed by 10 bases and the J gene end by 0 bases; junction bases not matched to a gene: 5.

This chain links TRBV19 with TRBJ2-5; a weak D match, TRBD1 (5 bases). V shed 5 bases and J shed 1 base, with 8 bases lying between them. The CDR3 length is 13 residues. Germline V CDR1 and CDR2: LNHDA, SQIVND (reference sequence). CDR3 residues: CASSFRVQETQYF. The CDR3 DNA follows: TGTGCCAGTAGTTTCAGGGTCCAAGAGACCCAGTACTTC. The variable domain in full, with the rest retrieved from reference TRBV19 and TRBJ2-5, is DGGITQSPKYLFRKEGQNVTLSCEQNLNHDAMYWYRQDPGQGLRLIYYSQIVNDFQKGDIAEGYSVSREKKESFPLTVTSAQKNPTAFYLCASSFRVQETQYFGPGTRLLVL.

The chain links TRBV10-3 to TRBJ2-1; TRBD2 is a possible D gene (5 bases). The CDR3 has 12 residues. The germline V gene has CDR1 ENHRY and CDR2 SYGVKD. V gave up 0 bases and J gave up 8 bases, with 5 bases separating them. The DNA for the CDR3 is TGTGCCATCAGTGAGTCGGACTATGAGCAGTTCTTC. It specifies CAISESDYEQFF.

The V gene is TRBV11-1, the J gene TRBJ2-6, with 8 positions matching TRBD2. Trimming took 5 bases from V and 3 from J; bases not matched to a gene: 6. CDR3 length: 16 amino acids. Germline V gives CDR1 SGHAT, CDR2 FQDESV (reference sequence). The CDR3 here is CASSPVAGGGANVLTF. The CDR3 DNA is TGTGCCAGCAGCCCCGTGGCGGGAGGTGGGGCCAACGTCCTGACTTTC.

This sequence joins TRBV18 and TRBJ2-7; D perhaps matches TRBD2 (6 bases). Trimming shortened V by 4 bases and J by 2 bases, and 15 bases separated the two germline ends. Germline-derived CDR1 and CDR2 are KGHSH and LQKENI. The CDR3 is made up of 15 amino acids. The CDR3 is CASSRGGGGPYEQYF. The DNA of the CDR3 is TGTGCCAGCTCACGAGGTGGGGGAGGCCCCTACGAGCAGTACTTC.

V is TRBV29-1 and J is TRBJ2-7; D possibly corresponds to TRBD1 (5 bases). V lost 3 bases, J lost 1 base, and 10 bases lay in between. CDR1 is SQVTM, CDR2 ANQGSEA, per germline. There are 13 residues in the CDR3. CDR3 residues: CSVDLQGSYEQYF. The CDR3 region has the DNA TGCAGCGTTGACCTGCAGGGTTCCTACGAGCAGTACTTC.